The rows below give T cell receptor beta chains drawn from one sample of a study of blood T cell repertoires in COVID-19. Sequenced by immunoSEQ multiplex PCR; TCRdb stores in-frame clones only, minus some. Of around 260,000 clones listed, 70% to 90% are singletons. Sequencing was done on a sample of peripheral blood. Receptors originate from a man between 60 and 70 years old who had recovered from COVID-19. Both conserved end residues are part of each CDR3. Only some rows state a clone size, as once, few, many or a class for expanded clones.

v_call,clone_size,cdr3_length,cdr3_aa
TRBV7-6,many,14,CASSHGGLGQPQHF
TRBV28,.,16,CASSIGGTTYNYGYTF
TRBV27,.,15,CASSLTLAPNNEQFF
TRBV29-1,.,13,CSASTGQGTEQYF
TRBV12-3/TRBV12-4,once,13,CASSLSPNPPLHF
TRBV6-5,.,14,CASSTGDRASGYTF
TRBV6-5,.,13,CASWGAKNNEQFF
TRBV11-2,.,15,CASSQFGVPGNIQYF
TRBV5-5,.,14,CASSSRQGIYEQYF
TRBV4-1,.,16,CASSQEGGGAADTQYF
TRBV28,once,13,CASSFQGSYGYTF
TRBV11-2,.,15,CASSLGTVSNQPQHF
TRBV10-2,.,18,CASIEARTSGRSGNEQFF
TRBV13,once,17,CASSPGLAGLGEETQYF
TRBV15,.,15,CATSREKTGGYEQYF
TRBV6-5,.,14,CASRRQGPNTEAFF
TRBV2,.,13,CASSDSASGTQYF
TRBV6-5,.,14,CASSYGGSTGELFF
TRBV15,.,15,CATSRVLGQGSPLHF
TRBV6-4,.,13,CASSAGPQETQYF
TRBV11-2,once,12,CASSPGEDTQYF
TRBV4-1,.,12,CASSQQGTGYTF
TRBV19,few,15,CASSLLPVVNQPQHF
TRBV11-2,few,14,CASSSTGGPGEQYF
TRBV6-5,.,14,CASSMEGGNSPLHF
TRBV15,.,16,CATSRASGGRVDTQYF
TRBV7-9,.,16,CASSFRLVSAQETQYF
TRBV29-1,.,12,CSVGHPNTEAFF
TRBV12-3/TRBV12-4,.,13,CASSSRGLQPQHF
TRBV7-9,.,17,CASSRTLAGGLSYEQYF
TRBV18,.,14,CASSPGSSTDTQYF
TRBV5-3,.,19,CARSRSGTVLLSPGNTIYF
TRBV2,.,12,CATGTISYEQYF
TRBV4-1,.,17,CASSQPPGGLGTGELFF
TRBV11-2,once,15,CASSLDGTGPDTQYF